Following are 14 T cell receptor beta chains from one sample sequenced in a study of T cell changes during pregnancy in multiple sclerosis. Generated by immunoSEQ multiplex PCR, the TCRdb table keeps only in-frame clones and is missing some. Among tens of thousands of clones listed, about nine tenths were seen once. The material sequenced was CD8+ T cells from peripheral blood mononuclear cells, taken before pregnancy. The receptors originated from a female donor with multiple sclerosis, enrolled in a pregnancy study.

The rearrangement joins TRBV7-9 to TRBJ1-1, with no clear D. CDR1 is SEHNR and CDR2 is FQNEAQ in the germline V gene (reference sequence). V was cut by 3 bases and J by 11 bases, with 10 bases left in between. The CDR3 extends over 11 amino acids. CDR3 amino acids: CASSFDRGAFF. In nucleotides, the CDR3 is TGTGCCAGCAGCTTCGACCGCGGGGCTTTCTTT.

The gene calls are TRBV28 and TRBJ2-7, with no clear D. Trimming pared 8 bases from V and 4 bases from J, leaving 12 bases between. The germline V gene has CDR1 MDHEN and CDR2 SYDVKM. The CDR3 runs 12 residues. The CDR3 sequence is CASAPPRYEQYF. In DNA, the CDR3 is TGTGCCAGCGCCCCTCCTCGGTACGAGCAGTACTTC.

This chain uses TRBV5-1 with TRBJ2-1, with 7 bases that match TRBD1. Germline assignment: CDR1 SGHRS and CDR2 YFSETQ. After removal of 6 bases from V and 2 bases from J, the junction contained 8 bases not matched to a gene. CDR3 length equals 15 residues. The CDR3 sequence is CASIPTQGAYNEQFF. The DNA for the CDR3 is TGCGCCAGCATCCCTACCCAGGGGGCCTACAATGAGCAGTTCTTC.

The chain recombines TRBV7-3 with TRBJ2-3; TRBD2 aligns across 11 bases. The J segment lost 4 bases and the V segment lost 6 bases, leaving 3 bases of the junction unmatched. Germline V gene lookup returns CDR1 SGHTA and CDR2 FQGTGA. The CDR3 covers 14 residues. The CDR3 is CASSSGGAPDTQYF. CDR3 DNA: TGTGCCAGCAGTAGCGGGGGGGCCCCAGATACGCAGTATTTT.

The chain employs TRBV19 and TRBJ1-1, with D unclear. V lost 7 bases to trimming and J lost 4 bases, with 10 bases between them. Germline assignment: CDR1 LNHDA and CDR2 SQIVND (reference sequence). CDR3 length: 12 amino acids. In DNA, the CDR3 is TGTGCCAGTACCTTCGGGTTCACTGAAGCTTTCTTT. This encodes CASTFGFTEAFF.

The J gene is TRBJ2-7, the V gene TRBV7-2, with 10 positions matching TRBD2. With 1 base clipped from V and 3 bases from J, the junction kept 6 bases outside the gene matches. The V gene's germline CDR1 is SGHTA and CDR2 FQGNSA. The CDR3 extends over 16 amino acids. The CDR3 DNA reads as TGTGCCAGCAGCTTAGGCCCTAGCGGGGGACTCTACGAGCAGTACTTC. Amino acids: CASSLGPSGGLYEQYF.

The chain employs TRBV19 and TRBJ2-1, with 7 bases aligning to TRBD1. CDR1 and CDR2 from the germline V gene are LNHDA and SQIVND (reference sequence). The CDR3 contains 15 residues. Germline trimming cut 7 bases from V and 1 base from J; bases unmatched to any gene: 7. The CDR3, as DNA: TGTGCCAGTAACACAGGGGCCTCTTCCTACAATGAGCAGTTCTTC. This sequence encodes CASNTGASSYNEQFF.

In its sample, this clone was seen a few times. The CDR3, as DNA: TGTGCCAGCAGGATAACAGGGGGCGCGAGGACTGAAGCTTTCTTT. Its protein product is CASRITGGARTEAFF. V is TRBV6-6 and J is TRBJ1-1; TRBD1 aligns across 9 bases. Per germline, CDR1 MNHNY and CDR2 SVGAGI (reference sequence). The CDR3 is made up of 15 amino acids. After removal of 6 bases from V and 5 bases from J, the junction contained 10 bases not matched to a gene.

This clone occurred a few times. The chain carries TRBV27 and TRBJ2-7; 9 nucleotides agree with TRBD1. With 6 bases clipped from V and 3 bases from J, the junction kept 12 bases outside the gene matches. Germline CDR1 MNHEY, CDR2 SMNVEV (reference sequence). This CDR3 has 16 amino acids. The CDR3 sequence is CASSKGDPGQGYEQYF. CDR3 DNA sequence: TGTGCCAGCAGCAAGGGGGACCCGGGACAGGGCTACGAGCAGTACTTC.

This chain uses TRBV29-1 with TRBJ2-7; TRBD2 is a possible D gene (6 bases). Germline V gene lookup returns CDR1 SQVTM and CDR2 ANQGSEA. The CDR3 totals 12 residues. The ends were cut back, 3 bases at V and 4 bases at J, with 10 bases in the middle. CDR3 in DNA: TGCAGCGTTGAGGGTGGGGGGTACGAGCAGTACTTC. Protein sequence: CSVEGGGYEQYF.

The chain couples TRBV7-8 to TRBJ2-7, with 8 positions matching TRBD1. The CDR3 has 14 amino acids. Germline V gene sequence: CDR1 SGHVS, CDR2 FQNEAQ. V dropped 3 bases and J dropped 2; count of bases not matched to a gene: 3. The DNA for the CDR3 is TGTGCCAGCAGCTTTCTGGGACAGGCCTACGAGCAGTACTTC. Its protein is CASSFLGQAYEQYF.

The CDR3 DNA reads as TGTGCCAGCAGCTTTTCGTTAGCGGGGATGAATGAGCAGTTCTTC. This translates into CASSFSLAGMNEQFF. The rearrangement joins TRBV7-3 to TRBJ2-1, with TRBD2 identical over 8 bases. The CDR3 is made up of 15 amino acids. The V segment lost 3 bases and the J segment 7 bases; nucleotides outside the gene matches: 8. In germline, CDR1 is SGHTA, CDR2 FQGTGA.

V is TRBV11-2 and J is TRBJ2-2; TRBD2 matches 12 bases. Germline CDR1 SGHAT, CDR2 FQNNGV. With 1 base clipped from V and 4 bases from J, the junction kept 7 bases outside the gene matches. The CDR3 covers 18 residues. CDR3 coding DNA: TGTGCCAGCAGCTTAGCTCTAGCGGGAGGGCCGGGCACCGGGGAGCTGTTTTTT. As protein: CASSLALAGGPGTGELFF.

The CDR3: CASSQEADRGNTIYF. The CDR3 DNA follows: TGCGCCAGCAGCCAAGAGGCGGACAGGGGTAACACCATATATTTT. The chain uses TRBV4-1 and TRBJ1-3, with 9 bases fitting TRBD1. There are 15 residues in the CDR3. V dropped 0 bases and J dropped 7; count of bases not matched to a gene: 4. Germline CDR1 and CDR2: MGHRA and YSYEKL.